This T cell receptor beta chain was identified in a study of glioma-infiltrating T cells. Using RNA template, CDR3s of TCR alpha and beta were amplified with iRepertoire arm-PCR. One-step reverse transcription and amplification started from approximately 100-400 ng of tissue mRNA or PBMC total RNA. One entry per CDR3 protein, called by TCRdb with MiXCR from the multiplex PCR reads. The table shows more than 95,000 distinct CDR3 sequences, with roughly 30% occurring only once. The CDR3 has 15 amino acids. On this clonotype itself: The conserved closing phenylalanine or tryptophan is absent in this CDR3, likely reflecting a read error.

The sequenced material came from glioma tissue, nonneoplastic brain tissue, or PBMCs (not recorded which). The receptor's source is a human donor with low-grade glioma or glioblastoma, undergoing nonglioma brain surgery, or in good health (not recorded which). The chain employs TRBV12-3 or TRBV12-4 and TRBJ1-5, with 10 bases lining up with TRBD1. CDR3 amino acids: CASSLSTGGKQPQHS. CDR3 DNA: TGTGCCAGCAGTTTATCGACAGGGGGCAAGCAGCCCCAGCATTCT.